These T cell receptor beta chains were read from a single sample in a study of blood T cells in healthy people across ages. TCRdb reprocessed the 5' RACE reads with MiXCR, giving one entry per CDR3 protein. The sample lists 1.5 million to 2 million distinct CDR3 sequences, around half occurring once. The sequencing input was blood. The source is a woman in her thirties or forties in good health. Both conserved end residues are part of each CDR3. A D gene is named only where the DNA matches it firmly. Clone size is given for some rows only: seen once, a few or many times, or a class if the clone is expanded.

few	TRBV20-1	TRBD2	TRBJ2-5	CSARDLVAGGFQETQYF	TGCAGTGCTAGAGATTTGGTAGCGGGGGGCTTCCAAGAGACCCAGTACTTC
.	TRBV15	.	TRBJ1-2	CATSGLLTGNYGYTF	TGTGCCACCAGCGGATTACTAACAGGGAACTATGGCTACACCTTC
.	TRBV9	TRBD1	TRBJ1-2	CASSAGQGLDGYTF	TGTGCCAGCAGCGCCGGACAGGGACTAGACGGCTACACCTTC
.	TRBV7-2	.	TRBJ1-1	CASSLYNRENTEAFF	TGTGCCAGCAGCTTATATAACAGGGAGAACACTGAAGCTTTCTTT
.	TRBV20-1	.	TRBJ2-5	CSASRLLGQETQYF	TGCAGTGCTAGTCGTCTTTTAGGCCAAGAGACCCAGTACTTC
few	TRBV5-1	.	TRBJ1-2	CASSNRLLREKDNYGYTF	TGCGCCAGCAGCAATCGATTACTCCGGGAGAAGGACAACTATGGCTACACCTTC
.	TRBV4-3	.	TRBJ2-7	CASSQDERATYEQYF	TGCGCCAGCAGCCAAGATGAGCGGGCCACCTACGAGCAGTACTTC
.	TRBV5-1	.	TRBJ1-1	CASAMNTEAFF	TGCGCCAGCGCTATGAACACTGAAGCTTTCTTT
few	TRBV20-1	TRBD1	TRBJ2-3	CSALTGGTDTQYF	TGCAGTGCTTTGACAGGGGGCACAGATACGCAGTATTTT
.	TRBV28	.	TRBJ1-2	CASSSAPRTAGYGYTF	TGTGCCAGCAGTTCCGCTCCCAGGACAGCGGGCTATGGCTACACCTTC
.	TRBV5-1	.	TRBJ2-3	CASSFRPSSSTDTQYF	TGCGCCAGCAGCTTTAGACCCTCCTCTAGCACAGATACGCAGTATTTT
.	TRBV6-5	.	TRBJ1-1	CASSYPDRGDGTEAFF	TGTGCCAGCAGTTACCCCGACCGGGGGGACGGCACTGAAGCTTTCTTT
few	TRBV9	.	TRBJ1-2	CASSVGSEGLEGYTF	TGTGCCAGCAGCGTAGGGAGCGAGGGGCTGGAAGGCTACACCTTC
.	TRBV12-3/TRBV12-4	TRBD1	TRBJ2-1	CASSKDRGGYNEQFF	TGTGCCAGCAGCAAGGACAGGGGAGGGTACAATGAGCAGTTCTTC
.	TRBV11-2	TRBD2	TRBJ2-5	CASSFLAGVEETQYF	TGTGCCAGCAGCTTTTTAGCGGGGGTAGAAGAGACCCAGTACTTC
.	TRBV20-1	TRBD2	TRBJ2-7	CSARDSQGGYEQYF	TGCAGTGCTAGGGATAGCCAGGGAGGGTACGAGCAGTACTTC
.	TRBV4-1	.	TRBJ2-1	CASSQTGRGETQFF	TGCGCCAGCAGCCAAACAGGGAGGGGAGAGACCCAGTTCTTC
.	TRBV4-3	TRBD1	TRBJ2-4	CASSPAGQGENIQYF	TGCGCCAGCAGCCCAGCGGGACAGGGTGAGAACATTCAGTACTTC
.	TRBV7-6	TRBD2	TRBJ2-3	CASSPPGGLAGGPPDTQYF	TGTGCCAGCAGCCCCCCAGGAGGACTAGCGGGGGGGCCCCCAGATACGCAGTATTTT
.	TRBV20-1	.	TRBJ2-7	CSARDLLGGAYDEQYF	TGCAGTGCTAGAGATCTCTTAGGGGGGGCTTACGACGAGCAGTACTTC
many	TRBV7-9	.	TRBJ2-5	CASSLAAYRKGQETQYF	TGTGCCAGCAGCTTAGCCGCTTACCGGAAGGGGCAAGAGACCCAGTACTTC
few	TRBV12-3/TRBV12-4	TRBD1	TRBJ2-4	CASSLPGQGGGIQYF	TGTGCCAGCAGTTTGCCGGGACAGGGGGGAGGCATTCAGTACTTC
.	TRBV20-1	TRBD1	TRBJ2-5	CSARSTGEKTQYF	TGCAGTGCTAGATCGACAGGGGAAAAGACCCAGTACTTC
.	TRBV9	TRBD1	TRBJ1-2	CASSGTGGEARGYTF	TGTGCCAGCAGCGGTACAGGGGGCGAAGCTAGAGGCTACACCTTC
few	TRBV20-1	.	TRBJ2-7	CSERGREHEQYF	TGCAGTGAAAGGGGGAGGGAACACGAGCAGTACTTC
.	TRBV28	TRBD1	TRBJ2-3	CASSWAGGADTQYF	TGTGCCAGCAGTTGGGCAGGGGGCGCAGATACGCAGTATTTT
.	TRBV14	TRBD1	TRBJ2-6	CASSQDVQGALSGANVLTF	TGTGCCAGCAGCCAAGACGTGCAGGGGGCACTCTCTGGGGCCAACGTCCTGACTTTC